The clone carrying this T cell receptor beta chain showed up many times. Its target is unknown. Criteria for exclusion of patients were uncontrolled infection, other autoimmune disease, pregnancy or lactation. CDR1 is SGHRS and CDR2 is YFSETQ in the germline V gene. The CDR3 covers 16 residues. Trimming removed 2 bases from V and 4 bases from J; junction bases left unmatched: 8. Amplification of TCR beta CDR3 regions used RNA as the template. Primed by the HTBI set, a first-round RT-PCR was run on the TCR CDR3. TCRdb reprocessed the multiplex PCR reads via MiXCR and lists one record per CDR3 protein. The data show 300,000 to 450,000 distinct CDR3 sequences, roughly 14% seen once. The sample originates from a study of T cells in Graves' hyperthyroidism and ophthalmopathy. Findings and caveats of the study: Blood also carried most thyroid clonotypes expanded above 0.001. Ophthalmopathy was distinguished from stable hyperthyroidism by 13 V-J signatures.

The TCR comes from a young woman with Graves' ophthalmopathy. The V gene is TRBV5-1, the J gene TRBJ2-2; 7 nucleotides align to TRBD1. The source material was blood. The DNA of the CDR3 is TGCGCCAGCAGCTTTAAAATCGCAGGGGGCACCGGGGAGCTGTTTTTT. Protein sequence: CASSFKIAGGTGELFF.